This T cell receptor (beta chain) stems from a study of T cells in Graves' hyperthyroidism and ophthalmopathy. Across the study: Blood from the periphery was taken at initial diagnosis, before any treatment.

Germline lookup yields CDR1 DFQATT and CDR2 SNEGSKA (reference sequence). This CDR3 has 15 residues. The V gene end was trimmed by 1 base and the J gene end by 4 bases; junction bases not matched to a gene: 6. From RNA transcripts, TCR beta CDR3 regions were amplified. First-round RT-PCR targeting the TCR CDR3 was performed with the HTBI primer set. Using its own MiXCR run on the multiplex PCR reads, TCRdb lists one record per CDR3 protein. The sample holds hundreds of thousands of distinct CDR3 sequences, approximately 19% seen once. This clonotype showed up many times. What was sequenced was blood. The receptor was derived from a woman in her late teens or twenties with Graves' hyperthyroidism. The rearrangement joins TRBV20-1 to TRBJ2-5; 10 bases are shared with TRBD2. Here the CDR3 DNA reads TGCAGTGCTAGAGTTCCGGGACTAGCGAGAGAGACCCAGTACTTC. It is translated as CSARVPGLARETQYF.